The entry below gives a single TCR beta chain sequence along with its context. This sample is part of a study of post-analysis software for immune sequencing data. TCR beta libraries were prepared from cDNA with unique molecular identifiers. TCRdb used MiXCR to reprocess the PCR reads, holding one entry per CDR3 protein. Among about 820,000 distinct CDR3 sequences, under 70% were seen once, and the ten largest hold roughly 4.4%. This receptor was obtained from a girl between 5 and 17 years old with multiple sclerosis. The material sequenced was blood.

CDR3 amino acids: CASTRPIHPTSTEAFF. In nucleotides, the CDR3 is TGTGCCAGCACCAGACCAATACATCCTACGAGCACTGAAGCTTTCTTT. The chain carries TRBV6-1 and TRBJ1-1; no definite D call. The CDR3 runs 16 residues. Per germline, CDR1 MNHNS and CDR2 SASEGT. V gave up 7 bases and J gave up 4 bases, with 22 bases separating them.